This T cell receptor beta chain came from a study of radiation and T cells in renal cell carcinoma. Of note for this clone: Antigen unknown.

V lost 6 bases and J 1 base, leaving 10 bases between the germline ends. The length of the CDR3 is 14 residues. Per germline, CDR1 SNHLY and CDR2 FYNNEI. Time point: blood 4 weeks post-SBRT, at nephrectomy. Treatment defined: 15 Gy SBRT to primary tumor, nephrectomy 4 weeks later. Nephrectomy followed 15 Gy stereotactic body radiation by 4 weeks. The protocol was immunoSEQ multiplex PCR, while the TCRdb copy is restricted to in-frame clones and leaves out a portion. Of fewer than 200,000 clones in the sample, 88% were seen once. Broader study findings: From baseline, blood top tumor clonotypes peaked at 2 weeks post-radiation.

This sequence originates from a woman in her forties or fifties with renal cell carcinoma. The rearrangement joins TRBV2 to TRBJ1-3; D gene uncertain. This specimen consisted of blood, obtained from a patient whose treatment included radiotherapy and nephrectomy. The CDR3, as DNA: TGTGCCAGCAGCTCAAGAGTATCTGGAAACACCATATATTTT. Translated, it gives CASSSRVSGNTIYF.